A few counts support the clone carrying this T cell receptor beta chain. Its antigen is still unknown. The method was immunoSEQ multiplex PCR; TCRdb's version includes in-frame clones alone and lacks a portion of them. The sample records over 200,000 clones, around four fifths being singletons. This CDR3 region has 15 residues. Germline V gene lookup returns CDR1 SEHNR and CDR2 FQNEAQ (reference sequence). V trimming: 4 bases; J trimming: 8 bases; junction bases outside the gene matches: 12. This sample is part of a study of cytomegalovirus exposure and HLA in healthy donors. Overall study findings and caveats: In the approximately 120 validation repertoires, a later analysis found that first-cohort TCR clusters tended to co-occur.

A roughly 130-subject validation cohort, separate from the approximately 610-subject first cohort, supplied the donors. The receptor's source is a woman aged 18 to 35 in good health and CMV-seronegative. The chain links TRBV7-9 to TRBJ1-2; TRBD1 aligns across 8 bases. Specimen: PBMCs. The CDR3 sequence: CASSSTQGAIGGYTF. In DNA form, the CDR3 reads TGTGCCAGCAGCTCCACCCAGGGGGCGATCGGAGGCTACACCTTC.